This TCR beta chain was retrieved from a study of naive and memory T cell subsets. Separate alpha and beta amplification began at the second PCR step. After CD4 positive bead selection, the CD4-negative fraction gave CD8 T cells. Overall study results and limits: Findings for naive and memory subsets could not be checked against ground truth. In naive cells, over 90% of TCR sequences were seen only once.

Losses at the gene ends were 0 bases for V and 4 bases for J; bases not matched to a gene: 8. Per the germline V gene, CDR1 is SGHTA and CDR2 is FQGNSA. CDR3 length: 17 residues. Two oligonucleotides, mixed equimolar, formed the beta constant-region primer covering TRBC1 and TRBC2. MiXCR, applied by TCRdb to the UMI-ligation and nested PCR reads, yields one record per CDR3 protein. The sample records 77,000 or so distinct CDR3 sequences, about 12% being singletons. The sample holds many counts of this clonotype. The antigen is not known. The sequencing input was central memory CD4+ T cells from blood. This TCR was recovered from a human donor in good health. J is TRBJ2-1 and V is TRBV7-2, with 8 bases that match TRBD2. The CDR3 spells CASSLAGTSIVYNEQFF. In nucleotides, the CDR3 is TGTGCCAGCAGCTTAGCGGGGACTAGTATCGTTTACAATGAGCAGTTCTTC. The variable domain in full, completed from reference TRBV7-2 and TRBJ2-1, reads GAGVSQSPSNKVTEKGKDVELRCDPISGHTALYWYRQSLGQGLEFLIYFQGNSAPDKSGLPSDRFSAERTGGSVSTLTIQRTQQEDSAVYLCASSLAGTSIVYNEQFFGPGTRLTVL.